This T cell receptor beta chain was sequenced during a study of T-cell reconstitution after alpha-beta-depleted transplantation in children. Regarding the study as a whole: T-cell counts and diversity at one year following transplant were attributed mainly to newly produced T cells. There were reportedly several hundred expanded graft clones from which alpha-beta T cells came about two months after transplant.

On this clonotype: No antigen is known for it.

For TCRbeta, the library was prepared with unique molecular identifiers. TCRdb used MiXCR to reprocess the PCR reads, holding one entry per CDR3 protein. The sample lists about 4,300 distinct CDR3 sequences; under 15% were seen once. The sequencing used PBMCs, mostly from graft donor cells, collected 60 days after TCRalphabeta/CD19-depleted stem cell transplant. The TCR comes from a male patient between 2 and 10 years old who had a stem cell transplant for acute lymphoblastic leukemia, so the T cells may come from the graft donor.

The CDR3 here is CATTQRDRSVGTDGYTF. CDR3 DNA: TGTGCCACCACCCAACGGGACAGAAGCGTGGGGACCGATGGCTACACCTTC. The rearrangement links TRBV3-1 to TRBJ1-2; 7 bases map to TRBD1. Germline V lookup: CDR1 LGHDT, CDR2 YNNKEL (reference sequence). J lost 6 bases, V lost 10 bases, and 23 bases had no gene match. The CDR3 is made up of 17 amino acids.